This is a list of T cell receptor beta chains from one sample in a study of blood T cell repertoires in COVID-19. TCRdb keeps only in-frame clones here, not all; method: immunoSEQ multiplex PCR. The data hold approximately 410,000 clones, with about nine tenths observed a single time. Sequencing used peripheral blood. The receptors come from a woman between 25 and 40 years old with active or convalescent COVID-19. The conserved cysteine and the conserved F or W are not part of the CDR3 here.

TRBJ2-1 | 14 | TRBV9 | ASSVTLAGGINEQF
TRBJ2-1 | 16 | TRBV19 | ASSIDTAGANSYNEQF
TRBJ1-2 | 10 | TRBV6-1 | ASSDSFPGYT
TRBJ1-4 | 13 | TRBV5-1 | ASSMDSADLAKLF
TRBJ1-3 | 14 | TRBV2 | ASSEFLGGSGNTIY
TRBJ2-5 | 11 | TRBV27 | ASSPDREETQY
TRBJ2-3 | 13 | TRBV11-2 | ASSSGQSSTDTQY
TRBJ2-1 | 14 | TRBV28 | ASNGRGGPSYNEQF
TRBJ2-7 | 12 | TRBV6-5 | ASTPSGGGYEQY
TRBJ1-2 | 13 | TRBV3-1/TRBV3-2 | ASSNSLGQVYGYT
TRBJ1-2 | 11 | TRBV6-5 | ASRRTGPGGYT
TRBJ1-5 | 13 | TRBV3-1/TRBV3-2 | ASSQNPGSNQPQH
TRBJ1-1 | 9 | TRBV6-6 | ASSSNTEAF
TRBJ1-1 | 12 | TRBV2 | ASNIQGGGTEAF
TRBJ1-2 | 9 | TRBV6-5 | ASGDSYGYT
TRBJ1-2 | 13 | TRBV13 | ASSLGQGLNYGYT
TRBJ1-5 | 14 | TRBV4-1 | ASSQDFSGSNQPQH
TRBJ2-4 | 11 | TRBV18 | ASSQSPGDIQY
TRBJ2-1 | 13 | TRBV10-3 | AISEGQGSNNEQF
TRBJ2-1 | 14 | TRBV20-1 | SASSSGLAVNNEQF
TRBJ2-5 | 11 | TRBV6-6 | ASSYRGLETQY
TRBJ2-7 | 12 | TRBV5-1 | ASSRGTSGTEQY
TRBJ1-2 | 12 | TRBV3-1/TRBV3-2 | ASSLRGSGYGYT
TRBJ2-7 | 14 | TRBV6-6 | ASSYSTRELSYEQY
TRBJ1-5 | 13 | TRBV7-8 | ASSLSRGGNQPQH
TRBJ1-5 | 15 | TRBV5-5 | ASSLDVAVSVWQPQH
TRBJ1-1 | 13 | TRBV11-2 | ASSSIRGRDTEAF
TRBJ1-5 | 15 | TRBV7-2 | ASSSGQAFPPGQPQH
TRBJ1-4 | 13 | TRBV19 | ASSSRQATNEKLF
TRBJ2-3 | 15 | TRBV10-3 | AISGTLSGSSPDTQY
TRBJ2-7 | 14 | TRBV27 | ASSPRTSGRGDEQY
TRBJ2-7 | 14 | TRBV27 | ASRPFVLADSYEQY
TRBJ1-1 | 13 | TRBV5-1 | ASSLEYGSGTEAF
TRBJ2-6 | 13 | TRBV18 | ASSPSGVGANVLT
TRBJ2-6 | 16 | TRBV21-1 | ASSARDRERAGANVLT
TRBJ1-1 | 12 | TRBV6-4 | ASSERYTNTEAF
TRBJ2-2 | 13 | TRBV19 | ASSHRAEGGGELF
TRBJ2-7 | 14 | TRBV4-1 | ASSQGRGTGSYEQY
TRBJ1-2 | 10 | TRBV11-2 | ASSARGYGYT
TRBJ1-6 | 13 | TRBV25-1 | ASSEPGTGNSPLH
TRBJ1-2 | 13 | TRBV18 | ASSPSGTALYGYT